One sample yielded the 9 T cell receptor beta chains listed below, sequenced in a study of T cell repertoires in cytomegalovirus infection. Via MiXCR, TCRdb re-called the reads, giving one row per CDR3 protein. The sample has tens of thousands of distinct CDR3 sequences, roughly 20% seen once; the top ten hold about two thirds. For these receptors, no antigen is known. Specimen: CD8+ T cells from cultured PBMCs, collected from culture after CMV antigen stimulation. The receptors originated from a human donor in good health (CMV status not recorded). Some clones in this sample may be carry-over from other donors' samples.

V is TRBV6-8 and J is TRBJ2-1; unclear D gene. CDR1 is MNHGY and CDR2 is SAAAGT in the germline V gene. This CDR3 is built from 11 residues. Trimming took off 3 bases at V and 9 bases at J, with 6 bases between the two ends. CDR3 DNA sequence: TGTGCCAGCAGTTATAGTGTTGAGCAGTTCTTC. It encodes CASSYSVEQFF.

This clonotype has only a few counts. V usage is TRBV6-1 and J usage is TRBJ2-2; unclear D gene. Deletions cut 1 base from V and 7 bases from J, with 7 bases between. The CDR3 is 13 residues long. The germline V gene has CDR1 MNHNS and CDR2 SASEGT. CDR3 amino acids: CASSEGEHGELFF. The CDR3 DNA reads as TGTGCCAGCAGTGAAGGGGAACACGGGGAGCTGTTTTTT.

The chain recombines TRBV7-6 with TRBJ1-1; D is unresolved. The ends were cut back, 3 bases at V and 5 bases at J, with 13 bases in the middle. The CDR3 has 14 residues. Germline assignment: CDR1 SGHVS and CDR2 FNYEAQ. The CDR3 protein is CASSFGLGGTEAFF. CDR3 sequence (DNA): TGTGCCAGCAGCTTCGGACTTGGAGGTACTGAAGCTTTCTTT.

This clonotype was counted ten times or more. The chain links TRBV5-5 to TRBJ1-1, with D possibly being TRBD1 (5 bases). Germline V gene sequence: CDR1 SGHKS, CDR2 YYEKEE (reference sequence). The CDR3 totals 13 residues. Trimming shortened V by 6 bases and J by 0 bases, and 9 bases separated the two germline ends. The DNA of the CDR3 is TGTGCCAGCACCGGGGCCTTGAACACTGAAGCTTTCTTT. Translated, it gives CASTGALNTEAFF.

This clonotype was recorded a few times. V and J are TRBV12-5 and TRBJ1-1; D is uncertain. V was pared by 1 base and J by 3 bases, with 6 bases between. This CDR3 region has 13 residues. CDR1 and CDR2 (germline): LGHNT, FRNRAP. The CDR3 DNA follows: TGTGCTAGTGGTTTGGACCATTACACTGAAGCTTTCTTT. Protein sequence: CASGLDHYTEAFF.

The chain carries TRBV7-2 and TRBJ2-1; TRBD2 is a possible D gene (6 bases). The CDR3 is 16 amino acids. Germline V gene lookup returns CDR1 SGHTA and CDR2 FQGNSA. The ends were cut back, 0 bases at V and 2 bases at J, with 11 bases in the middle. CDR3 nucleotides: TGTGCCAGCAGCTTAGCGGGCGGGGTCCCCTACAATGAGCAGTTCTTC. Its translation: CASSLAGGVPYNEQFF.

The chain recombines TRBV7-2 with TRBJ2-1, with 11 bases matching TRBD2. V lost 5 bases to trimming and J lost 3 bases; unmatched junction nucleotides: 6. The V gene's germline CDR1 is SGHTA and CDR2 FQGNSA. The length of the CDR3 is 16 residues. In nucleotides, the CDR3 is TGTGCCAGCAGCCTTAGACTAGCGGGGTACTACAATGAGCAGTTCTTC. Its protein is CASSLRLAGYYNEQFF.

V gene TRBV7-9 combines with J gene TRBJ1-3; perhaps TRBD1 as D (5 bases). V dropped 5 bases and J dropped 0 bases, with 8 bases sitting between them. CDR3 size: 14 residues. Germline V lookup: CDR1 SEHNR, CDR2 FQNEAQ (reference sequence). CDR3 region: CASSPDSSGNTIYF. In nucleotides, the CDR3 is TGTGCCAGCAGCCCCGACAGCTCTGGAAACACCATATATTTT. Full variable domain (rest looked up from reference TRBV7-9 and TRBJ1-3): DTGVSQNPRHKITKRGQNVTFRCDPISEHNRLYWYRQTLGQGPEFLTYFQNEAQLEKSRLLSDRFSAERPKGSFSTLEIQRTEQGDSAMYLCASSPDSSGNTIYFGEGSWLTVV.

This chain uses TRBV19 with TRBJ2-1; 10 nucleotides agree with TRBD1. Unmatched junction bases numbered 17, after V lost 6 bases and J lost 6 bases. CDR1 LNHDA and CDR2 SQIVND come from the germline V gene (reference sequence). The CDR3 totals 18 residues. For the CDR3, the DNA is TGTGCCAGTAGATTCGGGACAGGGGAAGCGGGAGCCCCCAATGAGCAGTTCTTC. Translation gives CASRFGTGEAGAPNEQFF.